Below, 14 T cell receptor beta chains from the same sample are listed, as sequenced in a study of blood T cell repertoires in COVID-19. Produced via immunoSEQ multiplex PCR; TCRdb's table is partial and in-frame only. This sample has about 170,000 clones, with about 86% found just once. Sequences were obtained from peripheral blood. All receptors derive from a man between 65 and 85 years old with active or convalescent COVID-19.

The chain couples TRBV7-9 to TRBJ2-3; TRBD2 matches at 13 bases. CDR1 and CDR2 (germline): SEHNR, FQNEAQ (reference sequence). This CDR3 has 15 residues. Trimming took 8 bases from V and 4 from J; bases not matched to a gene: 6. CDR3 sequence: CASGLAGEGSDTQYF. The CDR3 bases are TGTGCCAGCGGACTAGCGGGAGAAGGGTCAGATACGCAGTATTTT. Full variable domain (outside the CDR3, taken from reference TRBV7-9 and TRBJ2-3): DTGVSQNPRHKITKRGQNVTFRCDPISEHNRLYWYRQTLGQGPEFLTYFQNEAQLEKSRLLSDRFSAERPKGSFSTLEIQRTEQGDSAMYLCASGLAGEGSDTQYFGPGTRLTVL.

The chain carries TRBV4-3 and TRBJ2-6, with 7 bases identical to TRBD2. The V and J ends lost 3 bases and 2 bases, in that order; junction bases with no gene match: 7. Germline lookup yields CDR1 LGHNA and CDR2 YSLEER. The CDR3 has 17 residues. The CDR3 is CASSHGGGRTGANVLTF. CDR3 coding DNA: TGCGCCAGCAGCCATGGGGGGGGTAGAACTGGGGCCAACGTCCTGACTTTC.

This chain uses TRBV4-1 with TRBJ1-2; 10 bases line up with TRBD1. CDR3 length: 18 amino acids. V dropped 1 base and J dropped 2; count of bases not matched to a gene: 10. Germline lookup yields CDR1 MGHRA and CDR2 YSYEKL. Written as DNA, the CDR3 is TGCGCCAGCAGCCAAGGATGGGACAGGGGCGCAACGAACTATGGCTACACCTTC. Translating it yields CASSQGWDRGATNYGYTF.

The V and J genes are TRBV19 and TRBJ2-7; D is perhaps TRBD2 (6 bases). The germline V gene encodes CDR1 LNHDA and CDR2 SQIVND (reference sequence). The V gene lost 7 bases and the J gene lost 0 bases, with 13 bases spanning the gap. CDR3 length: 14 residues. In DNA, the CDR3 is TGTGCCAGTAACCCCGGGGGAAGCTCCTACGAGCAGTACTTC. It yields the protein CASNPGGSSYEQYF.

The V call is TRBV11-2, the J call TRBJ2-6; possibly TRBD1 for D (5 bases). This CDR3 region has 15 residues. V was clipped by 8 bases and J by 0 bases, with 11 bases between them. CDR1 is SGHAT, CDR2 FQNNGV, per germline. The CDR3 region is CASSDRHSGANVLTF. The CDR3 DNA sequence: TGTGCCAGCTCTGACAGACACTCTGGGGCCAACGTCCTGACTTTC.

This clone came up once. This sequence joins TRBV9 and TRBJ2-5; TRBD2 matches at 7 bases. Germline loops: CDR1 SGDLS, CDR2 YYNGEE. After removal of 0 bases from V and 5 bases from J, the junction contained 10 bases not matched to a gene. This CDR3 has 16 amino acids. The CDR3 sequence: CASSVGVSGPGETQYF. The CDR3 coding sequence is TGTGCCAGCAGCGTAGGGGTTAGCGGGCCCGGGGAGACCCAGTACTTC.

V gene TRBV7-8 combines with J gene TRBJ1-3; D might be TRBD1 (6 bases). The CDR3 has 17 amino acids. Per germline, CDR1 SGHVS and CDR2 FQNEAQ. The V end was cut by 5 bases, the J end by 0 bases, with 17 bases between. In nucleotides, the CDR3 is TGTGCCAGCAGCACACTCCAGGGGAGAAGCTCTGGAAACACCATATATTTT. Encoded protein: CASSTLQGRSSGNTIYF.

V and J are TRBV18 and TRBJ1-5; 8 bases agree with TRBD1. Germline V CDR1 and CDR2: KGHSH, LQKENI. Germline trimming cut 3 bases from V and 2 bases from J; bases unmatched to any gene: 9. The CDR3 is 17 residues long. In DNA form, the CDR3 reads TGTGCCAGCTCACCGGTTCAGGGGGCGCGAGGCAATCAGCCCCAGCATTTT. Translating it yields CASSPVQGARGNQPQHF.

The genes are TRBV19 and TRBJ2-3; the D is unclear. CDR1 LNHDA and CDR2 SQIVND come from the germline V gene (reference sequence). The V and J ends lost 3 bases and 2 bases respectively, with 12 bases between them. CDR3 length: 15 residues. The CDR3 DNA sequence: TGTGCCAGTAGTATGAGAGGCGTTTCCACAGATACGCAGTATTTT. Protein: CASSMRGVSTDTQYF.

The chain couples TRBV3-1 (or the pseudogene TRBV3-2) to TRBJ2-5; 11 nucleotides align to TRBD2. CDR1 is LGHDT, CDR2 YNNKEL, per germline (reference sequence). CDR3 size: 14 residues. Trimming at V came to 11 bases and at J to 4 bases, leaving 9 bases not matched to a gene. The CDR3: CAVRSGRAGETQYF. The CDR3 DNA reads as TGTGCCGTACGTAGCGGGAGGGCCGGAGAGACCCAGTACTTC.

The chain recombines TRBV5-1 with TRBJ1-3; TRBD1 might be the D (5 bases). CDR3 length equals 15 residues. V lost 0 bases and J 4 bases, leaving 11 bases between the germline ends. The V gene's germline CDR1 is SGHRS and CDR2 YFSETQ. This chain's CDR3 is CASSLARAEGNTIYF. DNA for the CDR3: TGCGCCAGCAGCTTGGCCAGGGCTGAAGGAAACACCATATATTTT.

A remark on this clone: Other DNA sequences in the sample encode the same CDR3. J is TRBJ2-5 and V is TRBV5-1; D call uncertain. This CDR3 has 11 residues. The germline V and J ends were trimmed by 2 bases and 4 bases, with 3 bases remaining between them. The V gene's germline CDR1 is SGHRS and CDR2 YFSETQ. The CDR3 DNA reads TGCGCCAGCAGCTTAGCAGAGACCCAGTACTTC. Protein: CASSLAETQYF.

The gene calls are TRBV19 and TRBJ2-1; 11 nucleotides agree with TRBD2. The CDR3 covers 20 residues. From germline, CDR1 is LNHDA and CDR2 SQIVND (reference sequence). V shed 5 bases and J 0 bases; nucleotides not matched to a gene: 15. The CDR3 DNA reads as TGTGCCAGTAGTTGGGCCCTACTAGCGGGAGCAAGCCCCTCCTACAATGAGCAGTTCTTC. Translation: CASSWALLAGASPSYNEQFF.

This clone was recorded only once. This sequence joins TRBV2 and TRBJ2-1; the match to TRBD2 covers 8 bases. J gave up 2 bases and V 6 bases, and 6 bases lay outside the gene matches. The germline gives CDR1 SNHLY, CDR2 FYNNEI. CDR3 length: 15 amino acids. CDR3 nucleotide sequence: TGTGCCAGCAGGGGACGGGGGGGACCCTACAATGAGCAGTTCTTC. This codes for CASRGRGGPYNEQFF.